This entry is about one TCR beta chain. Antigen: not known. These data come from a study of post-analysis software for immune sequencing data. The ends were cut back, 3 bases at V and 0 bases at J, with 17 bases in the middle. The CDR3 runs to 17 residues. Germline V CDR1 and CDR2: ENHRY, SYGVKD. Points from the study as a whole: Roughly five TRBV segments were significantly more frequent in patients than in controls. TRBV5-6, TRBV5-1 and TRBV20-1 were among these segments.

Tagging with unique molecular identifiers was a feature of the TCR beta cDNA libraries. TCRdb itself ran the PCR reads through MiXCR, one entry per CDR3 protein. The sample carries about 820,000 distinct CDR3 sequences, approximately 53% recorded once. Sequencing input: blood. The chain combines TRBV10-3 with TRBJ1-1; possibly TRBD1 for D (5 bases). The receptor was derived from a girl aged 5 to 17 with multiple sclerosis. CDR3 coding DNA: TGTGCCATCAGTGATGCCATCAGGGATTGGGTGAACACTGAAGCTTTCTTT. Translation gives CAISDAIRDWVNTEAFF.